This entry lists 21 T cell receptor beta chains sequenced from one sample in a study of blood T cell repertoires in COVID-19. This table comes from immunoSEQ multiplex PCR, and its TCRdb copy is limited to in-frame clones, with some not included. The sample has some 120,000 clones, around 80% seen once. The material sequenced was peripheral blood. The receptors were sampled from a man aged 65 to 85 with acute or convalescent COVID-19.

The V call is TRBV5-4, the J call TRBJ1-4, with 9 nucleotides matching TRBD1. This CDR3 is 16 amino acids long. The germline V gene has CDR1 SGHNT and CDR2 YYREEE (reference sequence). The junction had 8 bases not matched to a gene; V was cut back by 2 bases and J by 6 bases. CDR3 sequence (DNA): TGTGCCAGCAGCTTAAACCTTGGGACAGGGTATGAAAAACTGTTTTTT. Its protein product is CASSLNLGTGYEKLFF.

The V and J genes are TRBV6-4 and TRBJ2-7; TRBD1 agrees at 8 bases. Unmatched junction bases numbered 1, after V lost 0 bases and J lost 0 bases. This CDR3 is 15 amino acids long. The germline V gene encodes CDR1 MRHNA and CDR2 SNTAGT. CDR3 nucleotides: TGTGCCAGCAGTGACTCCAGGGGGCTCTCCTACGAGCAGTACTTC. The encoded protein is CASSDSRGLSYEQYF.

V gene TRBV7-9 combines with J gene TRBJ2-7, with TRBD2 matching 8 bases. Trimming removed 2 bases from V and 3 bases from J; junction bases left unmatched: 3. CDR1 and CDR2 (germline): SEHNR, FQNEAQ (reference sequence). CDR3 length: 14 residues. The CDR3 reads CASSLRSGGYEQYF. In DNA, the CDR3 is TGTGCCAGCAGCTTACGGAGCGGGGGCTACGAGCAGTACTTC.

This chain joins TRBV2 and TRBJ1-5; no reliable D call. The ends were cut back, 10 bases at V and 2 bases at J, with 18 bases in the middle. Germline V gives CDR1 SNHLY, CDR2 FYNNEI. This CDR3 is built from 15 residues. CDR3: CATRGDLWGNQPQHF. The CDR3 nucleotides read TGTGCCACCAGAGGAGACCTTTGGGGCAATCAGCCCCAGCATTTT.

The V call is TRBV3-1 (or the pseudogene TRBV3-2), the J call TRBJ2-1, with D possibly being TRBD2 (7 bases). The ends were cut back, 3 bases at V and 3 bases at J, with 18 bases in the middle. This CDR3 is 17 amino acids long. Per germline, CDR1 LGHDT and CDR2 YNNKEL (reference sequence). CDR3 protein: CASSHGGGQGIYNEQFF. The CDR3 coding sequence is TGTGCCAGCAGCCATGGGGGGGGGCAGGGCATCTACAATGAGCAGTTCTTC.

The count of this clone is one. The V gene is TRBV9, the J gene TRBJ1-3; D is undetermined. This CDR3 has 15 amino acids. V lost 4 bases, J lost 1 base, and 12 bases lay in between. The germline gives CDR1 SGDLS, CDR2 YYNGEE. The CDR3, as DNA: TGTGCCAGCAGCCCGACCGGAGGGTCTGGAAACACCATATATTTT. It encodes CASSPTGGSGNTIYF. Based on the CDR3 plus reference TRBV9 and TRBJ1-3, the full variable domain is DSGVTQTPKHLITATGQRVTLRCSPRSGDLSVYWYQQSLDQGLQFLIQYYNGEERAKGNILERFSAQQFPDLHSELNLSSLELGDSALYFCASSPTGGSGNTIYFGEGSWLTVV.

This rearrangement joins TRBV4-1 to TRBJ2-3, with D perhaps TRBD2 (6 bases). The V end was cut by 1 base, the J end by 4 bases, with 15 bases between. CDR1 is MGHRA and CDR2 is YSYEKL in the germline V gene. The CDR3 sequence is 16 residues long. The CDR3 DNA follows: TGCGCCAGCAGCCAAGGGAATAGCGGTGGGGCAGATACGCAGTATTTT. Its protein product is CASSQGNSGGADTQYF.

The chain is built from TRBV5-8 and TRBJ1-2, with TRBD1 matching 9 bases. Germline V gene data show CDR1 as SGHTS and CDR2 as YDEGEE. The V gene end was trimmed by 3 bases and the J gene end by 2 bases; junction bases not matched to a gene: 2. The CDR3 length is 14 residues. CDR3 coding DNA: TGTGCCAGCAGCTCGGGACAGGGAAACTATGGCTACACCTTC. Translating it yields CASSSGQGNYGYTF.

This clone was detected only a few times. The V and J genes are TRBV14 and TRBJ2-1, with D unresolved. V lost 3 bases and J 6 bases, leaving 9 bases between the germline ends. The CDR3 consists of 13 residues. Germline lookup yields CDR1 SGHDN and CDR2 FVKESK. The CDR3 here is CASSQLRVNEQFF. CDR3 DNA: TGTGCCAGCAGCCAGCTAAGAGTCAATGAGCAGTTCTTC.

The chain links TRBV27 to TRBJ2-2; 7 positions agree with TRBD1. After removal of 6 bases from V and 5 bases from J, the junction contained 9 bases not matched to a gene. In germline, CDR1 is MNHEY, CDR2 SMNVEV (reference sequence). This CDR3 has 15 residues. CDR3 DNA sequence: TGTGCCAGCAGGGACGAGGGGGCAGGAACCGGGGAGCTGTTTTTT. Translated, it gives CASRDEGAGTGELFF.

This chain uses TRBV18 with TRBJ1-3; tentatively, D is TRBD1 (5 bases). V lost 6 bases and J lost 0, with 9 bases in between. The CDR3 spans 14 residues. Germline CDR1 KGHSH, CDR2 LQKENI. CDR3 loop: CASSVDSSGNTIYF. CDR3 DNA sequence: TGTGCCAGCTCCGTCGACAGCTCTGGAAACACCATATATTTT.

This clone appeared once. V is TRBV19 and J is TRBJ2-7; weak D call: TRBD2 (5 bases). V gave up 0 bases and J gave up 5 bases, with 20 bases separating them. CDR3 length equals 17 residues. Germline-derived CDR1 and CDR2 are LNHDA and SQIVND (reference sequence). CDR3 nucleotide sequence: TGTGCCAGTAGTATAGAATATGGACTCTCGCCGGTCCACGAGCAGTACTTC. Protein: CASSIEYGLSPVHEQYF.

This clone was observed a single time. V gene TRBV12-5 combines with J gene TRBJ2-3, with a tentative D call TRBD2 (5 bases). Germline CDR1 reads LGHNT; CDR2 reads FRNRAP. This CDR3 has 13 amino acids. V was trimmed by 3 bases and J by 4 bases, leaving 8 bases between them. CDR3 sequence: CASGLTGADTQYF. DNA for the CDR3: TGTGCTAGTGGTTTAACCGGGGCAGATACGCAGTATTTT.

The chain carries TRBV10-1 and TRBJ2-1, with 14 bases fitting TRBD2. The V and J ends lost 6 bases and 6 bases, in that order; junction bases with no gene match: 4. The CDR3 extends over 15 amino acids. Germline values: CDR1 WNHNN, CDR2 SYGVQD (reference sequence). CDR3 amino acids: CASSLGLAGGNEQFF. The CDR3 DNA follows: TGCGCCAGCAGCCTCGGACTAGCGGGGGGCAATGAGCAGTTCTTC.

This chain joins TRBV3-1 (or the pseudogene TRBV3-2) and TRBJ1-2, with TRBD1 identical over 12 bases. The CDR3 runs to 21 residues. The trim removed 1 base at V and 3 bases at J, leaving 18 bases unmatched. Germline V CDR1 and CDR2: LGHDT, YNNKEL (reference sequence). The CDR3 protein is CASSQVFIMGQGAMRDYGYTF. The CDR3 DNA reads as TGTGCCAGCAGCCAAGTTTTTATAATGGGACAGGGGGCGATGAGGGACTATGGCTACACCTTC.

The gene calls are TRBV5-1 and TRBJ2-2; the D gene is possibly TRBD2 (5 bases). Deletions cut 0 bases from V and 1 base from J, with 10 bases between. The germline CDR1 and CDR2 sequences are SGHRS and YFSETQ. CDR3 length: 16 amino acids. The CDR3 loop reads CASSLVAGENTGELFF. The CDR3 DNA is TGCGCCAGCAGCTTGGTCGCCGGGGAGAACACCGGGGAGCTGTTTTTT. The whole variable domain, remainder taken from reference TRBV5-1 and TRBJ2-2, is KAGVTQTPRYLIKTRGQQVTLSCSPISGHRSVSWYQQTPGQGLQFLFEYFSETQRNKGNFPGRFSGRQFSNSRSEMNVSTLELGDSALYLCASSLVAGENTGELFFGEGSRLTVL.

The genes are TRBV6-5 and TRBJ1-2; a possible D gene is TRBD1 (6 bases). The CDR3 has 13 residues. The germline gives CDR1 MNHEY, CDR2 SVGAGI. Trimming left V 7 bases short and J 8 bases short, with 17 bases between. The CDR3 sequence: CASTAGAWGGYTF. CDR3 nucleotide sequence: TGTGCCAGCACCGCGGGGGCTTGGGGAGGCTACACCTTC.

This clone occurred a few times. The chain joins TRBV19 to TRBJ2-1; 9 bases agree with TRBD1. Germline-derived CDR1 and CDR2 are LNHDA and SQIVND (reference sequence). The V gene end was trimmed by 6 bases and the J gene end by 4 bases; junction bases not matched to a gene: 10. This CDR3 region has 16 residues. CDR3 DNA: TGTGCCAGTAGATCGAGCCCGGGACAGGGTTACAATGAGCAGTTCTTC. This codes for CASRSSPGQGYNEQFF.

Only one count was recorded for this clone. The chain uses TRBV5-1 and TRBJ2-5, with 8 bases matching TRBD1. V was clipped by 4 bases and J by 4 bases; unmatched bases: 12. This CDR3 comprises 16 residues. Per the germline V gene, CDR1 is SGHRS and CDR2 is YFSETQ. The CDR3 region has the DNA TGCGCCAGCAGCGAGAGGACAGGGTCGGGGAGAGAGACCCAGTACTTC. Residues: CASSERTGSGRETQYF.

The chain links TRBV5-8 to TRBJ1-4; a weak D match, TRBD1 (5 bases). The germline V gene encodes CDR1 SGHTS and CDR2 YDEGEE. This CDR3 is 15 amino acids long. V was pared by 0 bases and J by 5 bases, with 11 bases between. CDR3 residues: CASSLAGTENEKLFF. CDR3 bases: TGTGCCAGCAGCTTGGCCGGGACTGAGAATGAAAAACTGTTTTTT.

CDR3 in DNA: TGCGCCAGCAGTCTTCAGGGGTACCGGGATGAGCAGTTCTTC. Protein product: CASSLQGYRDEQFF. This chain joins TRBV5-1 and TRBJ2-1; a weak D match, TRBD1 (6 bases). CDR3 length equals 14 residues. V lost 5 bases and J lost 8, with 17 bases in between. Germline V gives CDR1 SGHRS, CDR2 YFSETQ.